This entry lists 6 T cell receptor beta chains sequenced from one sample in a study of spatial heterogeneity in lung cancer. Time point: blood at routine non-recurrence follow-up after resection. The authors sequenced whole RNA from tumor, nontumor lung or frozen PBMC without sorting. Each CDR3 protein gets one entry after TCRdb re-called the 5' RACE reads with MiXCR. Of under 150,000 distinct CDR3 sequences in the sample, 12% are singletons; the top ten hold roughly 17%. The specimen comprised PBMCs, sampled at follow-up. Every receptor here comes from a male donor with early-stage non-small cell lung cancer.

This clonotype occurred many times. This sequence joins TRBV28 and TRBJ2-4, with TRBD2 identical over 9 bases. With 5 bases clipped from V and 4 bases from J, the junction kept 12 bases outside the gene matches. This CDR3 is 17 amino acids long. The germline CDR1 and CDR2 sequences are MDHEN and SYDVKM. CDR3 amino acids: CASSPQSSGGQKNIQYF. CDR3 sequence (DNA): TGTGCCAGCAGTCCCCAAAGTAGCGGGGGCCAAAAAAACATTCAGTACTTC.

The sample holds one count of this clonotype. The genes are TRBV7-2 and TRBJ2-5; TRBD2 might be the D (6 bases). Germline V gives CDR1 SGHTA, CDR2 FQGNSA. Trimming left V 2 bases short and J 3 bases short, with 13 bases between. This CDR3 spans 15 amino acids. The CDR3 nucleotides are TGTGCCAGCAGCTTATTAGGCCTAGCGAAAGAGACCCAGTACTTC. This sequence encodes CASSLLGLAKETQYF.

This clonotype came up a few times. CDR3 sequence: CASSLDPGPYQPQHF. CDR3 DNA sequence: TGTGCCAGCAGCTTAGATCCCGGGCCCTATCAGCCCCAGCATTTT. The chain recombines TRBV11-2 with TRBJ1-5, with D unresolved. Looked up from germline, CDR1 is SGHAT and CDR2 is FQNNGV. This CDR3 is built from 15 residues. Deletions cut 0 bases from V and 5 bases from J, with 11 bases between.

Ten or more counts support this clonotype. The rearrangement links TRBV5-1 to TRBJ1-6; D ambiguous. The CDR3 length is 16 residues. The V gene lost 0 bases and the J gene lost 0 bases, with 7 bases spanning the gap. CDR1 is SGHRS and CDR2 is YFSETQ in the germline V gene. CDR3 in DNA: TGCGCCAGCAGCTTGGCGCTGAGCTCCTATAATTCACCCCTCCACTTT. This codes for CASSLALSSYNSPLHF.

This clonotype was counted between two and nine times. The rearrangement links TRBV11-1 to TRBJ1-1, with TRBD1 matching over 7 bases. V lost 10 bases and J lost 3; bases outside the gene matches: 2. The CDR3 contains 11 residues. The germline gives CDR1 SGHAT, CDR2 FQDESV (reference sequence). Here the CDR3 reads CATTGDTEAFF. In DNA, the CDR3 is TGTGCCACCACAGGGGACACTGAAGCTTTCTTT. Filled out from reference TRBV11-1 and TRBJ1-1, the complete variable domain reads EAEVAQSPRYKITEKSQAVAFWCDPISGHATLYWYRQILGQGPELLVQFQDESVVDDSQLPKDRFSAERLKGVDSTLKIQPAELGDSAMYLCATTGDTEAFFGQGTRLTVV.

In this sample, this clonotype turned up a few times. The chain employs TRBV27 and TRBJ1-1; D not resolved. V lost 0 bases and J 0 bases, leaving 20 bases between the germline ends. This CDR3 spans 19 amino acids. CDR1 is MNHEY and CDR2 is SMNVEV in the germline V gene (reference sequence). This CDR3 reads CASSLSPTADLSMNTEAFF. Here the CDR3 DNA reads TGTGCCAGCAGTTTATCCCCCACGGCGGATTTGTCAATGAACACTGAAGCTTTCTTT.